This paragraph reports one TCR beta chain. Its antigen is not known. Collection occurred without any documented infections or immune events in donors. Profiled with immunoSEQ multiplex PCR; TCRdb holds only in-frame clones, not every one. The table has about 130,000 clones, 75% to 90% seen once. The sample belongs to a study of identifying expanded T cells in peripheral blood. General study points: Over about two and four weeks, about 16 and 19 clones changed, versus approximately 1.1 between replicates. Roughly two-week clone count variance significantly increased as total template count grew.

The CDR3 sequence is 13 residues long. Trimming stripped 6 bases from V and 3 bases from J, with 12 bases between. Germline assignment: CDR1 MDHEN and CDR2 SYDVKM. The sequencing sample was made of blood. V gene TRBV28 combines with J gene TRBJ2-7, with D perhaps matching TRBD1 (5 bases). The sequence was collected from a person aged 18 to 70 in good health. The DNA of the CDR3 is TGTGCCAGCAGCAGGGCGGATAACTACGAGCAGTACTTC. Amino acids: CASSRADNYEQYF.